Shown below are 27 T cell receptor beta chains from a single sample sequenced in a study of cytomegalovirus exposure and HLA in healthy donors (dated by TCRdb to about 2017). Library generation was performed with the immunoSEQ multiplex PCR assay. The multiplex PCR relied on a mix of 60 forward primers for TCR Vbeta segments and 13 reverse primers for TCR Jbeta segments. TCRdb holds this immuneACCESS table with in-frame rearrangements only. Some clones are missing; in checked studies, unresolved V genes explain under half, and the rest has no known cause. Across this sample there are approximately 140,000 clones, with 60% to 80% seen only once. The ten biggest clones cover about 0.97% of the sample. Sequenced sample: PBMCs. The receptors come from a man aged 18 to 30 in good health and CMV-seronegative.

This clone has just a few counts. V gene TRBV6-5 combines with J gene TRBJ2-3, with D possibly being TRBD1 (6 bases). This CDR3 is built from 15 residues. Germline V gives CDR1 MNHEY, CDR2 SVGAGI. The V gene lost 2 bases and the J gene lost 0 bases, with 9 bases spanning the gap. The CDR3 protein is CASSYGQGSTDTQYF. The DNA for the CDR3 is TGTGCCAGCAGTTACGGGCAGGGGAGCACAGATACGCAGTATTTT.

The V call is TRBV2, the J call TRBJ2-1; 9 nucleotides agree with TRBD1. Trimming cost V 11 bases and J 5 bases; bases outside gene matches: 4. The germline V gene encodes CDR1 SNHLY and CDR2 FYNNEI. The CDR3 is 12 amino acids. The CDR3 sequence is CAVQGAHNEQFF. DNA for the CDR3: TGTGCCGTACAGGGGGCCCACAATGAGCAGTTCTTC. Based on the CDR3 plus reference TRBV2 and TRBJ2-1, the full variable domain is EPEVTQTPSHQVTQMGQEVILRCVPISNHLYFYWYRQILGQKVEFLVSFYNNEISEKSEIFDDQFSVERPDGSNFTLKIRSTKLEDSAMYFCAVQGAHNEQFFGPGTRLTVL.

This rearrangement joins TRBV4-1 to TRBJ2-1; maybe TRBD1 (6 bases). CDR1 and CDR2 from the germline V gene are MGHRA and YSYEKL. The CDR3 has 15 residues. V lost 2 bases and J lost 8, with 16 bases in between. As DNA, the CDR3 is TGCGCCAGCAGCCAATCGGACCTTGGGGGCTATGAGCAGTTCTTC. Amino acids: CASSQSDLGGYEQFF.

This clone showed up just once. The V and J genes are TRBV27 and TRBJ1-2; 7 nucleotides line up with TRBD1. The trim removed 6 bases at V and 2 bases at J, leaving 12 bases unmatched. Per germline, CDR1 MNHEY and CDR2 SMNVEV (reference sequence). The CDR3 sequence is 16 residues long. CDR3 amino acids: CASSLTRDRLNYGYTF. Written as DNA, the CDR3 is TGTGCCAGCAGCCTTACCCGGGACAGACTCAACTATGGCTACACCTTC.

The chain has TRBV5-6 and TRBJ2-7; tentative D call: TRBD1 (7 bases). Germline lookup yields CDR1 SGHDT and CDR2 YYEEEE. The CDR3 sequence is 15 residues long. V was shortened by 0 bases and J by 4 bases, with 14 bases between the two germline ends. CDR3 sequence reads: CASSLGGTVWYEQYF. The CDR3 bases are TGTGCCAGCAGCTTGGGCGGGACAGTCTGGTACGAGCAGTACTTC.

This clone was recorded a few times. The V and J genes are TRBV6-5 and TRBJ2-7; D is perhaps TRBD1 (5 bases). The CDR3 is 13 amino acids. V was trimmed by 6 bases and J by 3 bases, leaving 12 bases between them. The germline V gene encodes CDR1 MNHEY and CDR2 SVGAGI. The CDR3 sequence: CASRKTVNYEQYF. CDR3 nucleotide sequence: TGTGCCAGCAGAAAGACAGTGAACTACGAGCAGTACTTC.

V is TRBV30 and J is TRBJ2-2; 8 nucleotides align to TRBD1. Trimming took 2 bases from V and 4 from J; bases not matched to a gene: 9. The CDR3 sequence is 16 residues long. Germline loops: CDR1 GTSNPN, CDR2 SVGIG (reference sequence). The CDR3 DNA is TGTGCCTGGAGTTCCCTAGGACAGGGTTTCACCGGGGAGCTGTTTTTT. It is translated as CAWSSLGQGFTGELFF. Full variable domain (rest looked up from reference TRBV30 and TRBJ2-2): SQTIHQWPATLVQPVGSPLSLECTVEGTSNPNLYWYRQAAGRGLQLLFYSVGIGQISSEVPQNLSASRPQDRQFILSSKKLLLSDSGFYLCAWSSLGQGFTGELFFGEGSRLTVL.

This clone turned up a few times. V and J are TRBV2 and TRBJ2-4, with 9 bases that match TRBD1. The CDR3 spans 16 residues. Germline values: CDR1 SNHLY, CDR2 FYNNEI. The V and J ends lost 2 bases and 1 base, in that order; junction bases with no gene match: 3. The CDR3 protein is CASSETGGGAKNIQYF. Written as DNA, the CDR3 is TGTGCCAGCAGTGAAACAGGGGGCGGGGCCAAAAACATTCAGTACTTC.

The chain has TRBV19 and TRBJ1-1; possibly TRBD1 for D (5 bases). From germline, CDR1 is LNHDA and CDR2 SQIVND (reference sequence). This CDR3 comprises 12 residues. Trimming removed 2 bases from V and 11 bases from J, with 12 bases in between. The CDR3 coding sequence is TGTGCCAGTAGTATATGGGGCCAGAGGGCTTTCTTT. Translated: CASSIWGQRAFF.

The chain combines TRBV11-2 with TRBJ1-4, with 9 nucleotides matching TRBD1. Germline trimming cut 5 bases from V and 8 bases from J; bases unmatched to any gene: 15. Germline V CDR1 and CDR2: SGHAT, FQNNGV. The CDR3 has 17 amino acids. The CDR3 DNA is TGTGCCAGCAGCCGTCCCTTTACAGGGGGCGAAGTAGAAAAACTGTTTTTT. Translating it yields CASSRPFTGGEVEKLFF.

This chain links TRBV6-6 with TRBJ2-1; D is undetermined. With 7 bases removed from V and 9 bases from J, the gap between germline ends came to 16 bases. CDR1 and CDR2 (germline): MNHNY, SVGAGI (reference sequence). The CDR3 has 13 residues. The CDR3 DNA reads as TGTGCCAGCAACCTAGGAATAGTTGGTGAGCAGTTCTTC. Its protein is CASNLGIVGEQFF.

The J gene is TRBJ2-2, the V gene TRBV6-1, with 9 bases fitting TRBD1. The germline V gene has CDR1 MNHNS and CDR2 SASEGT. The CDR3 sequence is 17 residues long. V trimming: 3 bases; J trimming: 6 bases; junction bases outside the gene matches: 11. The CDR3: CASSDRGTGTGAGELFF. CDR3 DNA sequence: TGTGCCAGCAGTGACAGAGGGACAGGGACTGGGGCCGGGGAGCTGTTTTTT.

The genes are TRBV9 and TRBJ2-2; 9 positions agree with TRBD1. V shed 0 bases, J shed 4 bases, and the junction held 7 bases outside the gene matches. The CDR3 is 17 residues long. Germline assignment: CDR1 SGDLS and CDR2 YYNGEE. Here the CDR3 reads CASSVAKTGGRTGELFF. CDR3 coding DNA: TGTGCCAGCAGCGTAGCAAAAACAGGGGGCCGCACCGGGGAGCTGTTTTTT.

The chain links TRBV7-9 to TRBJ1-2; D gene unclear. Trimming removed 2 bases at V and 4 bases at J, with 11 bases between. The CDR3 consists of 14 residues. Germline V CDR1 and CDR2: SEHNR, FQNEAQ (reference sequence). The CDR3 loop is CASSLYSVSYGYTF. CDR3 nucleotides: TGTGCCAGCAGCTTATATTCGGTTAGCTATGGCTACACCTTC.

The chain has TRBV18 and TRBJ1-6; D not resolved. CDR1 KGHSH and CDR2 LQKENI come from the germline V gene. V was clipped by 1 base and J by 7 bases, with 14 bases between them. The CDR3 sequence is 16 residues long. The CDR3 region is CASSPRPVGSNSPLHF. As DNA, the CDR3 is TGTGCCAGCTCACCACGCCCGGTGGGCAGCAATTCACCCCTCCACTTT. Based on the CDR3 plus reference TRBV18 and TRBJ1-6, the full variable domain is NAGVMQNPRHLVRRRGQEARLRCSPMKGHSHVYWYRQLPEEGLKFMVYLQKENIIDESGMPKERFSAEFPKEGPSILRIQQVVRGDSAAYFCASSPRPVGSNSPLHFGNGTRLTVT.

The rearrangement joins TRBV19 to TRBJ1-1, with TRBD1 matching over 11 bases. Per germline, CDR1 LNHDA and CDR2 SQIVND (reference sequence). The CDR3 spans 15 residues. V dropped 9 bases and J dropped 0; count of bases not matched to a gene: 6. CDR3 loop: CASTDRGRMNTEAFF. The CDR3 DNA follows: TGTGCCAGCACGGACAGGGGGCGGATGAACACTGAAGCTTTCTTT.

The chain joins TRBV2 to TRBJ2-7; D may be TRBD2 (7 bases). Per the germline V gene, CDR1 is SNHLY and CDR2 is FYNNEI. V was trimmed by 6 bases and J by 4 bases, leaving 19 bases between them. The CDR3 is 15 residues long. CDR3 sequence: CASRISGGGRYEQYF. The CDR3 bases are TGTGCCAGCAGGATTTCGGGGGGCGGTCGGTACGAGCAGTACTTC.

The chain combines TRBV29-1 with TRBJ2-1; 8 nucleotides align to TRBD2. The V gene's germline CDR1 is SQVTM and CDR2 ANQGSEA. There are 15 residues in the CDR3. Germline trimming cut 3 bases from V and 3 bases from J; bases unmatched to any gene: 7. CDR3 in amino acids: CSVEIPSGRYNEQFF. The CDR3 DNA is TGCAGCGTTGAGATCCCTAGCGGGCGCTACAATGAGCAGTTCTTC.

V and J are TRBV5-8 and TRBJ1-2, with D maybe TRBD1 (5 bases). Trimming removed 6 bases at V and 2 bases at J, with 17 bases between. Germline V gives CDR1 SGHTS, CDR2 YDEGEE. This CDR3 has 15 residues. CDR3 sequence (DNA): TGTGCCAGCACCAGCCGGGCAGGGCTAAACTATGGCTACACCTTC. Residues: CASTSRAGLNYGYTF. The full variable domain, with the rest looked up from reference TRBV5-8 and TRBJ1-2, is EAGVTQSPTHLIKTRGQQATLRCSPISGHTSVYWYQQALGLGLQFLLWYDEGEERNRGNFPPRFSGRQFPNYSSELNVNALELEDSALYLCASTSRAGLNYGYTFGSGTRLTVV.

On this clone itself: This CDR3 is also generated by other DNA sequences in the sample. This chain connects TRBV6-5 to TRBJ1-1; D not certain. V was pared by 0 bases and J by 0 bases, with 8 bases between. Per germline, CDR1 MNHEY and CDR2 SVGAGI. CDR3 length: 15 residues. CDR3 nucleotide sequence: TGTGCCAGCAGTTACTCCGGTACCCTGAACACTGAAGCTTTCTTT. This gives the protein CASSYSGTLNTEAFF.

The rearrangement uses TRBV7-2 and TRBJ1-2, with D possibly TRBD1 on 6 matching bases. This CDR3 comprises 14 residues. Trimming removed 3 bases from V and 3 bases from J, with 11 bases in between. Germline CDR1 and CDR2: SGHTA and FQGNSA. The chain's CDR3 is CASSFLDRYYGYTF. The CDR3 nucleotides read TGTGCCAGCAGCTTCCTGGACAGATACTATGGCTACACCTTC.

The sample holds one count of this clone. The J gene is TRBJ2-5, the V gene TRBV13, with TRBD1 identical over 9 bases. Germline assignment: CDR1 PRHDT and CDR2 FYEKMQ (reference sequence). The CDR3 length is 16 residues. Trimming at V came to 4 bases and at J to 4 bases, leaving 10 bases not matched to a gene. The CDR3 loop reads CASSSRPKGQGETQYF. The CDR3 DNA sequence: TGTGCCAGCAGCTCCCGACCTAAGGGACAGGGAGAGACCCAGTACTTC.

This chain uses TRBV19 with TRBJ1-1, with a possible D match to TRBD1 (5 bases). The CDR3 has 14 residues. Per germline, CDR1 LNHDA and CDR2 SQIVND (reference sequence). V dropped 3 bases and J dropped 4 bases, with 12 bases sitting between them. CDR3 sequence reads: CASSMTGVVTEAFF. CDR3 nucleotides: TGTGCCAGTAGTATGACGGGGGTAGTCACTGAAGCTTTCTTT.

V and J are TRBV18 and TRBJ1-1; no firm D call. There are 17 residues in the CDR3. Germline-derived CDR1 and CDR2 are KGHSH and LQKENI. Trimming took 5 bases from V and 2 from J, leaving 21 bases between them. In DNA form, the CDR3 reads TGTGCCAGCTCATCACAATATCGGACGGGAGGAAACACTGAAGCTTTCTTT. Translated, it gives CASSSQYRTGGNTEAFF.

This rearrangement joins TRBV2 to TRBJ2-1; D is possibly TRBD2 (6 bases). V lost 6 bases and J lost 2, with 14 bases in between. CDR1 SNHLY and CDR2 FYNNEI come from the germline V gene. The CDR3 totals 15 residues. CDR3: CASRQLASPYNEQFF. The CDR3 region has the DNA TGTGCCAGCAGGCAACTAGCTTCCCCCTACAATGAGCAGTTCTTC.

V is TRBV7-8 and J is TRBJ2-1; 10 bases line up with TRBD2. V lost 5 bases to trimming and J lost 4 bases; unmatched junction nucleotides: 17. Per germline, CDR1 SGHVS and CDR2 FQNEAQ. This CDR3 region has 19 residues. CDR3 nucleotides: TGTGCCAGCAGCCCTCTAGCGGGGGCCACTCAAGGGGTTTACAATGAGCAGTTCTTC. It codes for CASSPLAGATQGVYNEQFF.

The rearrangement links TRBV6-1 to TRBJ2-5; no definite D call. CDR1 MNHNS and CDR2 SASEGT come from the germline V gene. The CDR3 totals 15 residues. V gave up 1 base and J gave up 5 bases, with 14 bases separating them. DNA of the CDR3: TGTGCCAGCAGTGAAGAAGAGTTTGCCGGGGAGACCCAGTACTTC. It encodes CASSEEEFAGETQYF.